These 32 T cell receptor beta chains were all obtained from the same sample, sequenced in a study of blood T cells in healthy people across ages. Then a second PCR, running roughly 7 to 11 cycles, was carried out with a sample-barcoded 5' primer and a J-beta primer mix. Via MiXCR, TCRdb re-called the 5' RACE reads, giving one row per CDR3 protein. The repertoire holds some 1.6 million distinct CDR3 sequences, with roughly a third as singletons. The sample consisted of blood. The receptors were sampled from a woman aged 25-40 years in good health.

This clonotype was seen a few times. The chain links TRBV20-1 to TRBJ2-5, with 8 bases identical to TRBD2. Trimming took 3 bases from V and 1 from J; bases not matched to a gene: 10. The CDR3 contains 16 residues. Germline CDR1 and CDR2: DFQATT and SNEGSKA (reference sequence). The CDR3 coding sequence is TGCAGTGCTAGCGGGGCGCCGGGAGGGGCCCAAGAGACCCAGTACTTC. Amino acid sequence: CSASGAPGGAQETQYF.

V is TRBV9 and J is TRBJ1-2; D remains ambiguous. The CDR3 has 14 amino acids. Germline CDR1 and CDR2: SGDLS and YYNGEE. V lost 4 bases and J lost 8, with 18 bases in between. CDR3 in amino acids: CASSRGGIVGGYTF. The CDR3 DNA reads as TGTGCCAGCAGCCGCGGCGGGATAGTGGGCGGCTACACCTTC.

This clonotype turned up a few times. The chain has TRBV28 and TRBJ2-3, with 7 bases identical to TRBD1. V was pared by 6 bases and J by 12 bases, with 12 bases of the junction left unmatched. Germline V gives CDR1 MDHEN, CDR2 SYDVKM. The CDR3 length is 13 residues. The CDR3: CASSEMRGPGQYF. In nucleotides, the CDR3 is TGTGCCAGCAGCGAGATGAGGGGGCCCGGTCAGTATTTT.

A note on this clonotype: This clone may be a read error of a much larger clone one base away. The chain carries TRBV20-1 and TRBJ2-7, with D perhaps TRBD2 (6 bases). The DNA matches TRBJ2-5 better at its end, which makes the J call doubtful. Germline assignment: CDR1 DFQATT and CDR2 SNEGSKA (reference sequence). This CDR3 contains 11 residues. The chain's CDR3 is CSTRDSKTQYF. The CDR3 DNA is TGCAGTACTAGGGACTCCAAGACCCAGTACTTC.

This clonotype was found many times. The chain combines TRBV10-3 with TRBJ1-5; no definite D call. Deletions cut 6 bases from V and 5 bases from J, with 11 bases between. CDR1 and CDR2 (germline): ENHRY, SYGVKD. This CDR3 has 13 amino acids. CDR3 coding DNA: TGTGCCATCAGATTCGCAGCCGATCAGCCCCAGCATTTT. Residues: CAIRFAADQPQHF.

The V call is TRBV6-5, the J call TRBJ2-1; the match to TRBD2 covers 13 bases. CDR3 length equals 16 residues. V lost 2 bases and J lost 5; bases outside the gene matches: 3. The V gene's germline CDR1 is MNHEY and CDR2 SVGAGI. CDR3 region: CASSYLGLAGDNEQFF. In nucleotides, the CDR3 is TGTGCCAGCAGTTACCTAGGACTAGCGGGAGACAATGAGCAGTTCTTC.

The rearrangement links TRBV7-2 to TRBJ1-4; 7 positions match TRBD1. The CDR3 covers 16 residues. Trimming cost V 2 bases and J 11 bases; bases outside gene matches: 14. The germline V gene encodes CDR1 SGHTA and CDR2 FQGNSA. As DNA, the CDR3 is TGTGCCAGCAGCTTATCCACCCGGACAGGCCCATCCAAACTGTTTTTT. It codes for CASSLSTRTGPSKLFF.

In this sample, this clonotype turned up a few times. The chain combines TRBV5-6 with TRBJ2-7; D uncertain. The ends were cut back, 3 bases at V and 6 bases at J, with 10 bases in the middle. The CDR3 covers 12 residues. Germline V gene data show CDR1 as SGHDT and CDR2 as YYEEEE. The CDR3 region is CASSSGVSEQYF. DNA of the CDR3: TGTGCCAGCAGCTCCGGTGTGAGCGAGCAGTACTTC.

The chain recombines TRBV5-1 with TRBJ1-5; 9 bases fit TRBD1. The germline V gene has CDR1 SGHRS and CDR2 YFSETQ. The CDR3 loop spans 15 amino acids. V lost 4 bases to trimming and J lost 6 bases; unmatched junction nucleotides: 8. CDR3: CASSPGTGPGQPQHF. The CDR3 region has the DNA TGCGCCAGCAGCCCTGGGACAGGGCCAGGTCAGCCCCAGCATTTT.

This clonotype was detected ten times or more. The chain employs TRBV20-1 and TRBJ2-5; 9 nucleotides align to TRBD2. Germline V lookup: CDR1 DFQATT, CDR2 SNEGSKA (reference sequence). V was pared by 8 bases and J by 4 bases, with 5 bases of the junction left unmatched. The length of the CDR3 is 12 residues. The CDR3 loop reads CSPSGGRETQYF. For the CDR3, the DNA is TGCAGTCCCAGCGGGGGGCGAGAGACCCAGTACTTC.

This chain links TRBV6-6 with TRBJ1-6, with 7 bases aligning to TRBD1. The CDR3 runs 15 residues. V was pared by 5 bases and J by 5 bases, with 6 bases of the junction left unmatched. CDR1 and CDR2 (germline): MNHNY, SVGAGI (reference sequence). CDR3 bases: TGTGCCAGCAGTCCGCGACAGGGCAATAATTCACCCCTCCACTTT. Amino acid sequence: CASSPRQGNNSPLHF.

The V gene is TRBV2, the J gene TRBJ2-5, with 10 nucleotides matching TRBD1. The J call may be in error: the DNA end matches TRBJ2-7 better. The germline V gene has CDR1 SNHLY and CDR2 FYNNEI. This CDR3 is 15 amino acids long. Here the CDR3 reads CASSRVGQGMYEQYF. CDR3 in DNA: TGTGCCAGCAGTCGAGTGGGACAGGGGATGTACGAGCAGTACTTC.

The rearrangement links TRBV5-4 to TRBJ2-7; D is undetermined. Germline V gives CDR1 SGHNT, CDR2 YYREEE (reference sequence). V was pared by 4 bases and J by 1 base, with 12 bases between. There are 14 residues in the CDR3. Here the CDR3 reads CASSDGSGSYEQYF. The CDR3 DNA sequence: TGTGCCAGCAGCGACGGGTCCGGATCCTACGAGCAGTACTTC.

This clonotype turned up a few times. The chain carries TRBV9 and TRBJ2-7; D may be TRBD2 (5 bases). Between the trimmed V and J ends, which lost 0 bases and 6 bases, there was a span of 13 bases. The CDR3 loop spans 14 amino acids. The germline V gene encodes CDR1 SGDLS and CDR2 YYNGEE. CDR3 sequence: CASSVGERPVEQYF. CDR3 bases: TGTGCCAGCAGCGTAGGTGAGCGGCCTGTCGAGCAGTACTTC.

There are a few counts of this clonotype. The gene calls are TRBV7-2 and TRBJ2-7, with D uncertain. Per germline, CDR1 SGHTA and CDR2 FQGNSA. Trimming shortened V by 5 bases and J by 2 bases, and 10 bases separated the two germline ends. This CDR3 region has 13 residues. The DNA of the CDR3 is TGTGCCAGCAGCCCCCGACCGGCCTACGAGCAGTACTTC. It translates to CASSPRPAYEQYF.

The gene calls are TRBV6-2 or TRBV6-3 and TRBJ1-1, with D unresolved. V was shortened by 7 bases and J by 0 bases, with 24 bases between the two germline ends. This CDR3 has 18 residues. Germline CDR1 reads MNHEY; CDR2 reads SVGEGT. The chain's CDR3 is CASINRRRGLPLNTEAFF. In nucleotides, the CDR3 is TGTGCCAGCATCAATCGACGTCGGGGATTACCATTGAACACTGAAGCTTTCTTT.

The J gene is TRBJ2-1, the V gene TRBV5-1; D possibly corresponds to TRBD2 (6 bases). This CDR3 is built from 16 residues. The germline V and J ends were trimmed by 7 bases and 0 bases, with 17 bases remaining between them. CDR1 is SGHRS and CDR2 is YFSETQ in the germline V gene. CDR3 sequence: CASGGTSISSYNEQFF. The CDR3 DNA sequence: TGCGCCAGCGGGGGGACTTCAATTAGCTCCTACAATGAGCAGTTCTTC.

This clonotype was counted only a few times. The chain couples TRBV5-1 to TRBJ2-7; D might be TRBD2 (7 bases). The CDR3 covers 15 residues. Germline-derived CDR1 and CDR2 are SGHRS and YFSETQ. The germline V and J ends were trimmed by 3 bases and 3 bases, with 16 bases remaining between them. DNA of the CDR3: TGCGCCAGCAGCTGGGGGCCGGGGGGCGGCTACGAGCAGTACTTC. Its protein is CASSWGPGGGYEQYF.

Only a few counts were recorded for this clonotype. The CDR3 spells CASTEHSGTGADGYTF. CDR3 coding DNA: TGTGCCAGCACCGAGCACTCCGGGACAGGGGCGGATGGCTACACCTTC. The genes are TRBV6-6 and TRBJ1-2, with 10 bases identical to TRBD1. The CDR3 loop spans 16 amino acids. In germline, CDR1 is MNHNY, CDR2 SVGAGI (reference sequence). The ends lost 7 bases at V and 6 bases at J; junction bases unmatched: 14.

This rearrangement joins TRBV21-1 to TRBJ2-7; TRBD2 is the table's D call, not checked against the DNA. TRBV21-1 is listed as a pseudogene. This CDR3 contains 16 residues. For the CDR3, the DNA is TGTGCCAGCAGCAAGGCCCCCGCAGCGGGGGGCTACGAGCAGTACTTC. This sequence encodes CASSKAPAAGGYEQYF.

This clonotype was detected many times. The V call is TRBV6-5, the J call TRBJ2-3; no definite D call. CDR3 size: 14 residues. V was trimmed by 7 bases and J by 3 bases, leaving 14 bases between them. CDR1 MNHEY and CDR2 SVGAGI come from the germline V gene. The CDR3 region has the DNA TGTGCCAGCATCAAGCTGGCTAGAACAGATACGCAGTATTTT. Its translation is CASIKLARTDTQYF.

The chain uses TRBV30 and TRBJ1-5; D gene unclear. The V gene's germline CDR1 is GTSNPN and CDR2 SVGIG (reference sequence). The CDR3 length is 15 residues. V was shortened by 5 bases and J by 3 bases, with 17 bases between the two germline ends. The chain's CDR3 is CAWGSAGRANQPQHF. CDR3 nucleotide sequence: TGTGCCTGGGGGTCCGCCGGGCGGGCCAATCAGCCCCAGCATTTT. Using reference TRBV30 and TRBJ1-5 for the parts outside the CDR3, the full variable domain is SQTIHQWPATLVQPVGSPLSLECTVEGTSNPNLYWYRQAAGRGLQLLFYSVGIGQISSEVPQNLSASRPQDRQFILSSKKLLLSDSGFYLCAWGSAGRANQPQHFGDGTRLSIL.

The chain is built from TRBV27 and TRBJ2-7; TRBD2 agrees at 11 bases. The junction had 8 bases not matched to a gene; V was cut back by 6 bases and J by 4 bases. This CDR3 has 15 amino acids. Germline lookup yields CDR1 MNHEY and CDR2 SMNVEV (reference sequence). The CDR3 region is CASSPPLAGGYEQYF. The CDR3, as DNA: TGTGCCAGCAGCCCGCCCCTAGCGGGGGGATACGAGCAGTACTTC.

This clonotype was counted between two and nine times. The junction shows a germline mismatch at one end, possibly a read error. The chain combines TRBV7-3 with TRBJ2-3; no reliable D call. This CDR3 comprises 12 residues. Germline-derived CDR1 and CDR2 are SGHTA and FQGTGA. CDR3 nucleotides: TGTGCCCGCAGCTTAGAGCTGGGTACGCAGTATTTT. Translating gives CARSLELGTQYF.

The rearrangement links TRBV29-1 to TRBJ2-7; D might be TRBD1 (8 bases). V was clipped by 6 bases and J by 1 base, with 16 bases between them. There are 14 residues in the CDR3. The V gene's germline CDR1 is SQVTM and CDR2 ANQGSEA. CDR3 sequence reads: CSVAGDRRSYEQYF. DNA for the CDR3: TGCAGCGTCGCGGGGGACAGGAGGTCCTACGAGCAGTACTTC.

This chain joins TRBV3-1 and TRBJ2-5; D remains ambiguous. The DNA end is more similar to TRBJ2-7, so the J call may be wrong. This CDR3 spans 14 amino acids. Germline V gives CDR1 LGHDT, CDR2 YNNKEL (reference sequence). The CDR3 DNA follows: TGTGCCAGCAGCCAAAAATCGCGGCACCACGAGCAGTACTTC. Translating gives CASSQKSRHHEQYF.

This clonotype has a count of ten or more. The V call is TRBV20-1, the J call TRBJ2-7; D remains ambiguous. The V gene's germline CDR1 is DFQATT and CDR2 SNEGSKA (reference sequence). There are 12 residues in the CDR3. Trimming stripped 1 base from V and 3 bases from J, with 7 bases between. CDR3 DNA: TGCAGTGCTAGAGGGAACGACTACGAGCAGTACTTC. As protein: CSARGNDYEQYF.

The chain recombines TRBV6-2 or TRBV6-3 with TRBJ2-6; D gene uncertain. V gave up 10 bases and J gave up 4 bases, with 17 bases separating them. This CDR3 is 15 amino acids long. CDR1 MNHEY and CDR2 SVGEGT come from the germline V gene. CDR3: CATSDWSAGANVLTF. CDR3 nucleotides: TGTGCCACCTCTGACTGGTCCGCCGGGGCCAACGTCCTGACTTTC.

This clonotype was observed many times. J is TRBJ1-2 and V is TRBV7-9; D perhaps matches TRBD1 (5 bases). V was clipped by 6 bases and J by 8 bases, with 10 bases between them. The CDR3 loop spans 11 amino acids. Germline V gene lookup returns CDR1 SEHNR and CDR2 FQNEAQ (reference sequence). The CDR3 is CASSLEGGYTF. The CDR3 DNA is TGTGCCAGCAGTTTGGAGGGGGGCTACACCTTC.

This clonotype was counted only a few times. Its ends do not fully match the called genes, so a read error is possible. This chain links TRBV20-1 with TRBJ1-6; D is possibly TRBD1 (6 bases). The CDR3 length is 16 residues. From germline, CDR1 is DFQATT and CDR2 SNEGSKA (reference sequence). CDR3 loop: CSARGQASSYNSPLHF. CDR3 nucleotide sequence: TGCAGTGCTAGAGGACAGGCGAGCTCCTATAATTCGCCCCTCCACTTT.

The rearrangement links TRBV30 to TRBJ1-1; no clear D. Germline V gives CDR1 GTSNPN, CDR2 SVGIG (reference sequence). CDR3 size: 15 residues. V lost 1 base to trimming and J lost 0 bases, with 12 bases between them. CDR3 nucleotide sequence: TGTGCCTGGAGTGCGTTAGGGCAGATGAACACTGAAGCTTTCTTT. The encoded protein is CAWSALGQMNTEAFF. Using reference TRBV30 and TRBJ1-1 for the parts outside the CDR3, the full variable domain is SQTIHQWPATLVQPVGSPLSLECTVEGTSNPNLYWYRQAAGRGLQLLFYSVGIGQISSEVPQNLSASRPQDRQFILSSKKLLLSDSGFYLCAWSALGQMNTEAFFGQGTRLTVV.

The table lists this clonotype with a few counts. The chain combines TRBV29-1 with TRBJ2-1; D is possibly TRBD2 (5 bases). The CDR3 length is 14 residues. Trimming took off 4 bases at V and 9 bases at J, with 19 bases between the two ends. In germline, CDR1 is SQVTM, CDR2 ANQGSEA. CDR3 residues: CSVAPASTRGEQFF. CDR3 sequence (DNA): TGCAGCGTTGCCCCGGCTAGCACCCGGGGTGAGCAGTTCTTC.